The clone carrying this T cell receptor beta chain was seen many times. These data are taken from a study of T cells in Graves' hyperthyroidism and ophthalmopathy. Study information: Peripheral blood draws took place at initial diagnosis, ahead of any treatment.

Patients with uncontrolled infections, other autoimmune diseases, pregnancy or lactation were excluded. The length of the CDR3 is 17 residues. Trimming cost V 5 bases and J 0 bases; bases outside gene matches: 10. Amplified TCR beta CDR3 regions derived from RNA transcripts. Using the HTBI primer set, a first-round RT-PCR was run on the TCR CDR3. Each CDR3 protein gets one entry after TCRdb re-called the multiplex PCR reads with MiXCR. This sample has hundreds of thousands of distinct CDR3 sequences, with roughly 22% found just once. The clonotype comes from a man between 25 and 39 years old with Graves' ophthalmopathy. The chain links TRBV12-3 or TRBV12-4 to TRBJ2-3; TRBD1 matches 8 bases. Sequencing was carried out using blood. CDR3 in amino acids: CASSPQQGVASTDTQYF. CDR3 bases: TGTGCCAGCAGTCCACAACAGGGGGTGGCTAGCACAGATACGCAGTATTTT.